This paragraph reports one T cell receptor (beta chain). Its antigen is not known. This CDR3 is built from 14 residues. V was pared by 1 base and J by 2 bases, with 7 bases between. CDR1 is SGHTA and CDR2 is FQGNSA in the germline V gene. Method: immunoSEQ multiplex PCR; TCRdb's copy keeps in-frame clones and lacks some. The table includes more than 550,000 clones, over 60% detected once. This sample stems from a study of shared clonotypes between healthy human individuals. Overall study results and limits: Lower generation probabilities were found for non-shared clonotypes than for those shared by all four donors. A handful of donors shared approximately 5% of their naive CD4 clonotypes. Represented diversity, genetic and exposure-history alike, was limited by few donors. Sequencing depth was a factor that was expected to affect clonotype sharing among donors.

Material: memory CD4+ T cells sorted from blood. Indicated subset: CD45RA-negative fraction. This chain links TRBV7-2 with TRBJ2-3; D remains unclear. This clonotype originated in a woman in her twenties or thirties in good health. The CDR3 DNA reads TGTGCCAGCAGCTTAGGTAGTCCCACAGATACGCAGTATTTT. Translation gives CASSLGSPTDTQYF.